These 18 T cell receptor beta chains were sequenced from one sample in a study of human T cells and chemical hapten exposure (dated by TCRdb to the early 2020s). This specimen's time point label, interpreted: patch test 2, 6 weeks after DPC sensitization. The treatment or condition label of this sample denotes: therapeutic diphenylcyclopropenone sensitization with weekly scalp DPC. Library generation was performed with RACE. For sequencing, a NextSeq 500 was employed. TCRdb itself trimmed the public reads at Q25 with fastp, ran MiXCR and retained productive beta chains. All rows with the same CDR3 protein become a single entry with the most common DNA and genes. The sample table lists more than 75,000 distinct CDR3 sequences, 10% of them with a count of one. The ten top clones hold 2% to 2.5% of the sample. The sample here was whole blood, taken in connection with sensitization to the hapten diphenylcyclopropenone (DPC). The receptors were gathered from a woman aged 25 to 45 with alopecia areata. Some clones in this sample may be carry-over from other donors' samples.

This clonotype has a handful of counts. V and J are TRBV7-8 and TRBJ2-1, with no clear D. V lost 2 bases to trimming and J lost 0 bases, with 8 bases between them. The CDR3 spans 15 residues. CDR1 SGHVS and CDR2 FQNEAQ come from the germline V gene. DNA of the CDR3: TGTGCCAGCAGCTTAATCCGAGGCTCCTACAATGAGCAGTTCTTC. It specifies CASSLIRGSYNEQFF.

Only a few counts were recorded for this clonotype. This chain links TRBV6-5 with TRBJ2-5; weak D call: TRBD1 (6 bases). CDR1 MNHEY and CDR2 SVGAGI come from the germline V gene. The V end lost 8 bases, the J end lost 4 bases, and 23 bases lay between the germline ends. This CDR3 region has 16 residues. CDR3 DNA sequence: TGTGCCAGCTCCCTGGCGTCAGGGGCTTCGTTAGAGACCCAGTACTTC. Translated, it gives CASSLASGASLETQYF.

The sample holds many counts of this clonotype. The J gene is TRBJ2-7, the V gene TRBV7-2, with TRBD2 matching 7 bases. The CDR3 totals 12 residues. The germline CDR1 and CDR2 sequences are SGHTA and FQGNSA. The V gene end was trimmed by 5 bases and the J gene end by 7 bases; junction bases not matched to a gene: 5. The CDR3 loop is CASSPGRREQYF. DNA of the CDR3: TGTGCCAGCAGCCCCGGGAGGAGGGAGCAGTACTTC.

Here the CDR3 DNA reads TGCAGCGTTGACGGGGCGAACACTGAAGCTTTCTTT. The encoded protein is CSVDGANTEAFF. The gene calls are TRBV29-1 and TRBJ1-1, with TRBD1 as a possible D gene (5 bases). The V end was cut by 3 bases, the J end by 1 base, with 6 bases between. The CDR3 runs 12 residues. CDR1 and CDR2 from the germline V gene are SQVTM and ANQGSEA.

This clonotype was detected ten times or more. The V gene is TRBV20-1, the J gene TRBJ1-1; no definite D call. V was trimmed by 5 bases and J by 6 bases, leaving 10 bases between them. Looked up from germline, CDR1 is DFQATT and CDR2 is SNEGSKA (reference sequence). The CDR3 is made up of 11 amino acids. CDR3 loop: CSAPGPPEAFF. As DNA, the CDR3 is TGCAGTGCTCCCGGACCACCTGAAGCTTTCTTT.

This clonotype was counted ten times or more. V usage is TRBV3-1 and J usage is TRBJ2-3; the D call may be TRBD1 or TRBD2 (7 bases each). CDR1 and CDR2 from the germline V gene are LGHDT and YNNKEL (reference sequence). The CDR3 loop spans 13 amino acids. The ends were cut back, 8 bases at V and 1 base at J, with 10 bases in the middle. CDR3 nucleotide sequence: TGTGCCAGCTCAGGGGGGGGCACAGATACGCAGTATTTT. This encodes CASSGGGTDTQYF.

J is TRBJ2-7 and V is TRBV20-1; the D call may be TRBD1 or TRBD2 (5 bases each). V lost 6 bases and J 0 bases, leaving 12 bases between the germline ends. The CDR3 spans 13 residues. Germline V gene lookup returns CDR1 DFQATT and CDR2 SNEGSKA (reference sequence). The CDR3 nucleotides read TGCAGTGCCCGGGACCTCAGCTCCTACGAGCAGTACTTC. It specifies CSARDLSSYEQYF.

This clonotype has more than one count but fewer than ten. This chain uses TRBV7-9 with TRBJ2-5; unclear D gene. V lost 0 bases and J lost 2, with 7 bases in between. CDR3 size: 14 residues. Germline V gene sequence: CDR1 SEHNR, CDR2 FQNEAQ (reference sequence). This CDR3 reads CASSLAAVQETQYF. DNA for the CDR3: TGTGCCAGCAGCTTAGCGGCAGTACAAGAGACCCAGTACTTC.

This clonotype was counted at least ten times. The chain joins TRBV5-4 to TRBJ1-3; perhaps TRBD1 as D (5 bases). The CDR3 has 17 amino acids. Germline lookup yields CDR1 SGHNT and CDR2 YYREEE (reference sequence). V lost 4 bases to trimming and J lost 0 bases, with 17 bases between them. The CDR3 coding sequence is TGTGCCAGCAGCCAGACGGGACTTCGGAGCTCTGGAAACACCATATATTTT. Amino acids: CASSQTGLRSSGNTIYF.

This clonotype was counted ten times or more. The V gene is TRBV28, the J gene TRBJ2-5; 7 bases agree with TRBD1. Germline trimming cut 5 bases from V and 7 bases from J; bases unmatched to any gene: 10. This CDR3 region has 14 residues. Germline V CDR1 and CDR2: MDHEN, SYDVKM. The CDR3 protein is CASSPRQGRRTQYF. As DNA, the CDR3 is TGTGCCAGCAGTCCTAGACAGGGTCGCAGGACCCAGTACTTC.

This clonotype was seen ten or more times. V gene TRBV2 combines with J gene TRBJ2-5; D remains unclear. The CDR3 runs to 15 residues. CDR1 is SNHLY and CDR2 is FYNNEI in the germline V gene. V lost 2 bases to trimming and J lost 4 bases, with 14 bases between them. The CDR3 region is CASSEIRAVSETQYF. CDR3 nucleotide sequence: TGTGCCAGCAGTGAAATTCGAGCAGTGTCAGAGACCCAGTACTTC.

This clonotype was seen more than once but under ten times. CDR3 sequence (DNA): TGTGCCTGGAAGTACGGGGGGAACACTGAAGCTTTCTTT. Residues: CAWKYGGNTEAFF. This sequence joins TRBV30 and TRBJ1-1; D is perhaps TRBD1 (5 bases). Trimming removed 4 bases from V and 1 base from J, with 10 bases in between. Germline loops: CDR1 GTSNPN, CDR2 SVGIG (reference sequence). This CDR3 is 13 amino acids long.

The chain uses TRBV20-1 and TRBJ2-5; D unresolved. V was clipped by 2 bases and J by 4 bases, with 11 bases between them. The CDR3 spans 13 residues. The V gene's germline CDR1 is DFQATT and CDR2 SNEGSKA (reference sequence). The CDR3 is CSARPPNGETQYF. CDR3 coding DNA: TGCAGTGCTAGACCCCCGAATGGAGAGACCCAGTACTTC.

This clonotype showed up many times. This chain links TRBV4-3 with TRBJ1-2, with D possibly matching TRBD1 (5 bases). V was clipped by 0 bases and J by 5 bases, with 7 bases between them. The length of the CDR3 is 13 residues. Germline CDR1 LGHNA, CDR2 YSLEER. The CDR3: CASSQDRQYGYTF. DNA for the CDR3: TGCGCCAGCAGCCAAGATCGACAGTATGGCTACACCTTC.

The CDR3 protein is CASRRNMNTEAFF. CDR3 in DNA: TGCGCCAGCAGAAGAAACATGAACACTGAAGCTTTCTTT. J is TRBJ1-1 and V is TRBV4-3, with unresolved D. Trimming left V 6 bases short and J 0 bases short, with 8 bases between. This CDR3 has 13 amino acids. CDR1 and CDR2 from the germline V gene are LGHNA and YSLEER.

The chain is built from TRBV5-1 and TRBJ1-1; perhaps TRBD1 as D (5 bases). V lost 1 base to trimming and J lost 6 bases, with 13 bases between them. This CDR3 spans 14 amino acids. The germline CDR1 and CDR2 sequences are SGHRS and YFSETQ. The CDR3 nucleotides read TGCGCCAGCAGCTTGAGCCAGGGAGTCGCTGAAGCTTTCTTT. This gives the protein CASSLSQGVAEAFF.

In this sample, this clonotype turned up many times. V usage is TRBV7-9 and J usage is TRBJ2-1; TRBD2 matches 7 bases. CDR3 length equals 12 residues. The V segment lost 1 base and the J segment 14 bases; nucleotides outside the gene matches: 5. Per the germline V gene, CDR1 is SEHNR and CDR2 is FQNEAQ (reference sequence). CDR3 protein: CASSLEAGREFF. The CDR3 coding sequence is TGTGCCAGCAGCTTAGAAGCGGGAAGGGAGTTCTTC.

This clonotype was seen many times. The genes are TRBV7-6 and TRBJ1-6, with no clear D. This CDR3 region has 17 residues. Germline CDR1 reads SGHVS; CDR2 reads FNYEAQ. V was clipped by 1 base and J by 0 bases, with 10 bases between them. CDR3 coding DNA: TGTGCCAGCAGCTTAGTGGCGTCGAGCTCCTATAATTCACCCCTCCACTTT. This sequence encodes CASSLVASSSYNSPLHF.